These T cell receptor beta chains were read from a single sample in a study of blood T cell repertoires in COVID-19. TCRdb's copy holds only in-frame clones and misses some; the assay was immunoSEQ multiplex PCR. This table holds tens of thousands of clones, about 83% found once. The sequenced sample was peripheral blood. These receptors originate from a human donor in a cohort sampled during active COVID-19. Each CDR3 is given with its conserved first and last residue. D genes are given only for firm matches.

d_call j_call v_call cdr3_aa
- TRBJ2-7 TRBV25-1 CASSESTGKYEQYF
TRBD2 TRBJ2-7 TRBV6-2/TRBV6-3 CASSPTAGGKSYEQYF
TRBD1 TRBJ1-2 TRBV29-1 CSVDGQGAGYTF
- TRBJ1-5 TRBV5-1 CASSLESGDQPQHF
TRBD1 TRBJ1-1 TRBV6-5 CASSRRGTEAFF
- TRBJ1-4 TRBV2 CASSLTGTNEKLFF
- TRBJ1-6 TRBV6-4 CASTTPRRDDQENSPLHF
TRBD1 TRBJ1-2 TRBV5-1 CASSLAGQGITSNYGYTF
- TRBJ2-7 TRBV13 CASSLQLQNSQYF
- TRBJ2-7 TRBV7-8 CASSLEGAGVSYEQYF
- TRBJ1-1 TRBV10-1 CAGQVVNTEAFF
TRBD1 TRBJ1-2 TRBV5-1 CASKEGTEYGYTF
- TRBJ2-7 TRBV6-5 CASVQALGSYEQYF
TRBD1 TRBJ1-2 TRBV20-1 CSASGYGQGKDYGYTF
- TRBJ1-4 TRBV2 CASSPEALNEKLFF
TRBD2 TRBJ2-7 TRBV12-3/TRBV12-4 CASSSGYSYEQYF
- TRBJ1-2 TRBV3-1/TRBV3-2 CASASGPYGYTF
- TRBJ2-1 TRBV6-2/TRBV6-3 CASSYSGINEQFF
TRBD1 TRBJ2-1 TRBV7-2 CASSSTGTGVNEQFF
TRBD1 TRBJ2-3 TRBV7-2 CASSSGQDSTDTQYF
TRBD2 TRBJ2-5 TRBV7-9 CASSLGPSGQETQYF
TRBD2 TRBJ2-3 TRBV4-2 CASSQGLAGGPTDTQYF
TRBD2 TRBJ2-1 TRBV19 CARGEPGGPEAHEQFF
TRBD1 TRBJ1-6 TRBV7-9 CASSSWTGNNSPLHF
- TRBJ2-7 TRBV5-1 CASSFRLDAFGAYEQYF
- TRBJ1-2 TRBV6-1 CASSEASGVDGYTF
TRBD1 TRBJ1-1 TRBV11-2 CASSFGTGNTEAFF
- TRBJ1-2 TRBV11-3 CASSFSTANYGYTF
- TRBJ1-6 TRBV7-9 CASSQGRDNTPLHF
TRBD1 TRBJ1-2 TRBV2 CASNPGGTNYGYTF
TRBD2 TRBJ2-7 TRBV5-6 CASSSTSGRAIEQYF
- TRBJ1-2 TRBV5-1 CASSLDSNYGYTF
TRBD2 TRBJ2-7 TRBV7-8 CASSILAGAYEQYF
- TRBJ2-1 TRBV4-3 CASSQDAASYNEQFF
TRBD1 TRBJ1-2 TRBV28 CASSSDHGQGSYGYTF
- TRBJ2-2 TRBV7-9 CASSRFNLRGGAGTGELFF
TRBD1 TRBJ1-5 TRBV18 CASSPGRGRNQPQHF
TRBD1 TRBJ2-3 TRBV29-1 CSVTPTGARTDTQYF
TRBD2 TRBJ2-7 TRBV7-9 CASSLWGEGSRYEQYF
TRBD1 TRBJ2-7 TRBV2 CASSAYRQGVEGYEQYF
TRBD1 TRBJ1-5 TRBV10-2 CASSERGTGLQPQHF
TRBD2 TRBJ2-7 TRBV6-6 CASRLAGSQEGQYF
TRBD2 TRBJ2-7 TRBV10-3 CAISEASGRSSYEQYF